Listed below are T cell receptor beta chains from one sample, sequenced in a study of CD8+ T cells in alopecia areata. Profiled with immunoSEQ multiplex PCR; TCRdb holds only in-frame clones, not every one. The repertoire holds more than 90,000 clones, 61% seen once, with about a sixth in the top ten. This material consisted of CD8+ T cells sorted from blood, taken at week 4, from a patient treated with tofacitinib. Source of these receptors: a human donor with alopecia areata. Each CDR3 is given with its conserved first and last residue. The D gene is left open where the match is weak. Rows may omit the clone size; those that give it use once, few, many or a size class.

D: TRBD2; size: few; J: TRBJ2-3; V: TRBV7-6; CDR3: CASSTTSGYTDTQYF; DNA: TGTGCCAGCAGTACGACTAGCGGATACACAGATACGCAGTATTTT
D: .; size: .; J: TRBJ1-1; V: TRBV7-6; CDR3: CASSLELNTEAFF; DNA: TGTGCCAGCAGCTTAGAGCTGAACACTGAAGCTTTCTTT
D: TRBD1; size: many; J: TRBJ1-5; V: TRBV7-8; CDR3: CASSSNQGAGGGQPQHF; DNA: TGTGCCAGCAGCTCCAACCAGGGCGCAGGGGGCGGTCAGCCCCAGCATTTT
D: .; size: few; J: TRBJ2-7; V: TRBV30; CDR3: CAGDLGTYEQYF; DNA: TGTGCCGGCGACTTGGGAACCTACGAGCAGTACTTC
D: .; size: .; J: TRBJ2-3; V: TRBV7-9; CDR3: CASSLRVGADTQYF; DNA: TGTGCCAGCAGCCTCAGGGTGGGCGCAGATACGCAGTATTTT
D: .; size: .; J: TRBJ2-7; V: TRBV6-6; CDR3: CASSSGSEQYF; DNA: TGTGCCAGCAGTTCCGGATCCGAGCAGTACTTC
D: .; size: .; J: TRBJ1-2; V: TRBV27; CDR3: CASSGQSNYGYTF; DNA: TGTGCCAGCTCCGGACAGTCTAACTATGGCTACACCTTC
D: .; size: .; J: TRBJ2-7; V: TRBV27; CDR3: CASSPIVAGHEQYF; DNA: TGTGCCAGCAGCCCCATAGTAGCAGGGCACGAGCAGTACTTC
D: .; size: .; J: TRBJ1-1; V: TRBV29-1; CDR3: CSVEVLNRVGAFF; DNA: TGCAGCGTTGAAGTCCTTAACAGGGTCGGAGCTTTCTTT
D: .; size: .; J: TRBJ2-3; V: TRBV30; CDR3: CARTKTGSVTDTQYF; DNA: TGTGCCAGGACCAAGACAGGCTCCGTGACAGATACGCAGTATTTT
D: TRBD1; size: .; J: TRBJ2-2; V: TRBV5-1; CDR3: CASSWTGGNTGELFF; DNA: TGCGCCAGCAGCTGGACAGGGGGGAACACCGGGGAGCTGTTTTTT